This passage covers 32 T cell receptor beta chains from one sample sequenced in a study of radiation and T cells in renal cell carcinoma. Method: immunoSEQ multiplex PCR; TCRdb's copy keeps in-frame clones and lacks some. The profile covers around 140,000 clones, with about 88% appearing a single time and around 4% taken by the ten largest. As to time point: baseline pretreatment blood. Treatment reported: 15 Gy SBRT to primary tumor, nephrectomy 4 weeks later. The specimen comprised blood, sampled from a patient whose treatment included radiotherapy and nephrectomy. The source is a woman aged 70-85 years with renal cell carcinoma.

This chain uses TRBV19 with TRBJ1-4; D might be TRBD1 (6 bases). The germline V gene encodes CDR1 LNHDA and CDR2 SQIVND (reference sequence). V gave up 5 bases and J gave up 4 bases, with 8 bases separating them. CDR3 length equals 13 residues. The CDR3, as DNA: TGTGCCAGTAGTGGGACAATTAATGAAAAACTGTTTTTT. Amino acids: CASSGTINEKLFF.

This chain joins TRBV6-6 and TRBJ1-3; TRBD1 might be the D (6 bases). The CDR3 contains 15 residues. Trimming left V 2 bases short and J 3 bases short, with 11 bases between. CDR1 and CDR2 from the germline V gene are MNHNY and SVGAGI (reference sequence). The CDR3 loop reads CASSYRGAFGNTIYF. The CDR3 DNA is TGTGCCAGCAGTTACCGGGGGGCATTTGGAAACACCATATATTTT.

The chain has TRBV7-3 and TRBJ2-7; 10 nucleotides line up with TRBD1. The junction had 14 bases not matched to a gene; V was cut back by 4 bases and J by 5 bases. Germline V CDR1 and CDR2: SGHTA, FQGTGA. The CDR3 totals 17 residues. CDR3 coding DNA: TGTGCCAGCAGCTCAATAGGGGGAACCGGGACAGGGGACGAGCAGTACTTC. This gives the protein CASSSIGGTGTGDEQYF. Looking up the rest from reference TRBV7-3 and TRBJ2-7 gives the full variable domain: GAGVSQTPSNKVTEKGKYVELRCDPISGHTALYWYRQSLGQGPEFLIYFQGTGAADDSGLPNDRFFAVRPEGSVSTLKIQRTERGDSAVYLCASSSIGGTGTGDEQYFGPGTRLTVT.

This clone was counted once. The CDR3 loop reads CASNLQGDEQYF. The CDR3 nucleotides read TGTGCCAGCAACCTTCAGGGTGACGAGCAGTACTTC. This sequence joins TRBV5-6 and TRBJ2-7; tentative D call: TRBD1 (5 bases). The germline gives CDR1 SGHDT, CDR2 YYEEEE. The V gene lost 6 bases and the J gene lost 5 bases, with 12 bases spanning the gap. The CDR3 spans 12 residues.

The rearrangement joins TRBV7-2 to TRBJ1-5; D possibly corresponds to TRBD1 (5 bases). Germline CDR1 is SGHTA and CDR2 is FQGNSA. Trimming stripped 3 bases from V and 3 bases from J, with 9 bases between. The CDR3 spans 14 residues. DNA of the CDR3: TGTGCCAGCAGCTTCGGGGACTCCAATCAGCCCCAGCATTTT. As protein: CASSFGDSNQPQHF. Variable domain in full (rest from reference TRBV7-2 and TRBJ1-5): GAGVSQSPSNKVTEKGKDVELRCDPISGHTALYWYRQSLGQGLEFLIYFQGNSAPDKSGLPSDRFSAERTGGSVSTLTIQRTQQEDSAVYLCASSFGDSNQPQHFGDGTRLSIL.

The rearrangement links TRBV6-5 to TRBJ1-1, with D maybe TRBD1 (6 bases). The CDR3 length is 13 residues. The V gene's germline CDR1 is MNHEY and CDR2 SVGAGI. V was cut by 6 bases and J by 4 bases, with 12 bases left in between. The CDR3 region has the DNA TGTGCCAGCAGCTACAGGGTTGGCACTGAAGCTTTCTTT. Amino acids: CASSYRVGTEAFF.

V and J are TRBV30 and TRBJ2-7; D call uncertain. The CDR3 runs 15 residues. Germline values: CDR1 GTSNPN, CDR2 SVGIG (reference sequence). The V and J ends lost 6 bases and 0 bases respectively, with 18 bases between them. The CDR3 sequence is CACSQEAVSSYEQYF. CDR3 coding DNA: TGTGCCTGCTCTCAAGAGGCAGTCAGCTCCTACGAGCAGTACTTC.

This sequence joins TRBV5-6 and TRBJ1-2; unclear D gene. V lost 0 bases, J lost 2 bases, and 5 bases lay in between. The germline V gene has CDR1 SGHDT and CDR2 YYEEEE. This CDR3 has 13 amino acids. The CDR3 region has the DNA TGTGCCAGCAGCTTGGAGAGGAACTATGGCTACACCTTC. Protein: CASSLERNYGYTF.

The gene calls are TRBV28 and TRBJ1-2; 7 bases fit TRBD1. V lost 2 bases and J lost 4; bases outside the gene matches: 4. This CDR3 comprises 14 residues. Germline lookup yields CDR1 MDHEN and CDR2 SYDVKM. CDR3 protein: CASSLPSGGYGYTF. The CDR3 nucleotides read TGTGCCAGCAGTTTACCCTCAGGGGGCTATGGCTACACCTTC.

This clone was seen a single time. The chain is built from TRBV7-2 and TRBJ1-6; 7 bases match TRBD1. CDR1 SGHTA and CDR2 FQGNSA come from the germline V gene. The CDR3 sequence is 13 residues long. V lost 5 bases, J lost 10 bases, and 5 bases stayed unmatched. The CDR3 nucleotides read TGTGCCAGCAGCGGACAGGTCGGATCACCCCTCCACTTT. This encodes CASSGQVGSPLHF.

This clone occurred once. The rearrangement joins TRBV27 to TRBJ2-7; D is perhaps TRBD1 (5 bases). Deletions cut 6 bases from V and 6 bases from J, with 24 bases between. The germline CDR1 and CDR2 sequences are MNHEY and SMNVEV (reference sequence). CDR3 size: 16 residues. CDR3 residues: CASSPDKAQKSGEQYF. In nucleotides, the CDR3 is TGTGCCAGCAGCCCGGACAAGGCTCAAAAGTCGGGCGAGCAGTACTTC.

This chain connects TRBV6-6 to TRBJ1-5; 7 bases agree with TRBD1. Germline V gives CDR1 MNHNY, CDR2 SVGAGI (reference sequence). The CDR3 totals 16 residues. V shed 0 bases, J shed 4 bases, and the junction held 6 bases outside the gene matches. The CDR3 loop reads CASSYSNRGKNQPQHF. DNA of the CDR3: TGTGCCAGCAGTTACTCCAACAGGGGAAAAAATCAGCCCCAGCATTTT.

V and J are TRBV28 and TRBJ2-7; D might be TRBD1 (5 bases). CDR1 MDHEN and CDR2 SYDVKM come from the germline V gene. The CDR3 is made up of 14 amino acids. Trimming shortened V by 1 base and J by 5 bases, and 12 bases separated the two germline ends. The DNA for the CDR3 is TGTGCCAGCAGTTTATTAGTGCAGGGCCACGAGCAGTACTTC. This encodes CASSLLVQGHEQYF.

V usage is TRBV5-4 and J usage is TRBJ2-1; D ambiguous. This CDR3 has 14 residues. Trimming shortened V by 6 bases and J by 0 bases, and 10 bases separated the two germline ends. Germline lookup yields CDR1 SGHNT and CDR2 YYREEE (reference sequence). The DNA for the CDR3 is TGTGCCAGCACAACCGGAAGCTCCTACAATGAGCAGTTCTTC. Amino acid sequence: CASTTGSSYNEQFF.

The chain joins TRBV7-3 to TRBJ1-1, with D unresolved. The CDR3 totals 14 residues. V lost 2 bases and J lost 1, with 8 bases in between. Germline CDR1 and CDR2: SGHTA and FQGTGA. The CDR3 DNA sequence: TGTGCCAGCAGCTTAGCCAGATCGAACACTGAAGCTTTCTTT. It codes for CASSLARSNTEAFF.

This clone was seen only once. The rearrangement joins TRBV25-1 to TRBJ1-5, with D tentatively TRBD1 (6 bases). CDR3 length: 15 residues. The germline V and J ends were trimmed by 0 bases and 7 bases, with 13 bases remaining between them. Germline lookup yields CDR1 MGHDK and CDR2 SYGVNS. CDR3 sequence: CASSEYGGAGQPQHF. CDR3 nucleotides: TGTGCCAGCAGTGAATACGGGGGCGCAGGGCAGCCCCAGCATTTT.

This chain connects TRBV29-1 to TRBJ2-7, with a tentative D call TRBD1 (6 bases). The CDR3 length is 14 residues. The germline gives CDR1 SQVTM, CDR2 ANQGSEA. Trimming took off 5 bases at V and 0 bases at J, with 14 bases between the two ends. The CDR3 spells CSVIGGRSSYEQYF. In DNA form, the CDR3 reads TGCAGCGTTATAGGGGGTCGAAGCTCCTACGAGCAGTACTTC.

The chain is built from TRBV19 and TRBJ2-7; 9 bases map to TRBD1. V lost 5 bases and J lost 4; bases outside the gene matches: 21. Germline-derived CDR1 and CDR2 are LNHDA and SQIVND (reference sequence). The CDR3 is 19 amino acids. The chain's CDR3 is CASSPRYRTGALKRYEQYF. Written as DNA, the CDR3 is TGTGCCAGTAGTCCGCGCTACCGGACAGGGGCCTTGAAGAGATACGAGCAGTACTTC.

V gene TRBV30 combines with J gene TRBJ2-2; perhaps TRBD2 as D (6 bases). Germline-derived CDR1 and CDR2 are GTSNPN and SVGIG (reference sequence). V was trimmed by 6 bases and J by 1 base, leaving 15 bases between them. CDR3 length: 15 residues. CDR3 in amino acids: CACGSPGKNTGELFF. CDR3 DNA: TGTGCCTGCGGGAGCCCAGGGAAGAACACCGGGGAGCTGTTTTTT.

The CDR3 protein is CASSSSDRALNTEAFF. CDR3 DNA: TGTGCCAGCAGCTCCTCCGACAGGGCCTTGAACACTGAAGCTTTCTTT. J is TRBJ1-1 and V is TRBV6-6, with 7 bases aligning to TRBD1. CDR3 length equals 16 residues. The germline CDR1 and CDR2 sequences are MNHNY and SVGAGI (reference sequence). J lost 0 bases, V lost 6 bases, and 10 bases had no gene match.

The gene calls are TRBV5-1 and TRBJ1-5; D unclear. In germline, CDR1 is SGHRS, CDR2 YFSETQ. The CDR3 length is 14 residues. Trimming took 4 bases from V and 5 from J, leaving 13 bases between them. The chain's CDR3 is CASSPSPGYQPQHF. As DNA, the CDR3 is TGCGCCAGCAGCCCATCACCGGGATATCAGCCCCAGCATTTT.

The rearrangement joins TRBV5-1 to TRBJ1-6; D is unclear. V lost 0 bases and J 4 bases, leaving 11 bases between the germline ends. In germline, CDR1 is SGHRS, CDR2 YFSETQ. This CDR3 region has 16 residues. CDR3 sequence reads: CASSLAIADYNSPLHF. In nucleotides, the CDR3 is TGCGCCAGCAGCTTGGCCATCGCGGATTATAATTCACCCCTCCACTTT. The full variable domain, rest sourced from reference TRBV5-1 and TRBJ1-6, is KAGVTQTPRYLIKTRGQQVTLSCSPISGHRSVSWYQQTPGQGLQFLFEYFSETQRNKGNFPGRFSGRQFSNSRSEMNVSTLELGDSALYLCASSLAIADYNSPLHFGNGTRLTVT.

This clone was seen just once. CDR3 loop: CAWGRDWLYNEQFF. DNA for the CDR3: TGTGCCTGGGGCCGCGACTGGCTCTACAATGAGCAGTTCTTC. The chain joins TRBV30 to TRBJ2-1; D is undetermined. Germline assignment: CDR1 GTSNPN and CDR2 SVGIG (reference sequence). Between the trimmed V and J ends, which lost 5 bases and 3 bases, there was a span of 14 bases. The CDR3 is 14 residues long.

V gene TRBV19 combines with J gene TRBJ1-5, with unresolved D. Trimming removed 5 bases at V and 2 bases at J, with 19 bases between. This CDR3 has 17 residues. Germline values: CDR1 LNHDA, CDR2 SQIVND (reference sequence). The CDR3 region has the DNA TGTGCCAGTAGTGATCCCCCGGGTTCAATTGGCAATCAGCCCCAGCATTTT. Amino acids: CASSDPPGSIGNQPQHF.

This rearrangement joins TRBV7-8 to TRBJ1-1, with unresolved D. The germline CDR1 and CDR2 sequences are SGHVS and FQNEAQ. The germline V and J ends were trimmed by 2 bases and 1 base, with 8 bases remaining between them. CDR3 length: 14 amino acids. CDR3 residues: CASSLLWTNTEAFF. The CDR3 DNA sequence: TGTGCCAGCAGCTTACTGTGGACGAACACTGAAGCTTTCTTT.

This clone was recorded once. The V and J genes are TRBV20-1 and TRBJ2-3, with D hard to call. Germline CDR1 is DFQATT and CDR2 is SNEGSKA (reference sequence). The CDR3 sequence is 11 residues long. Trimming shortened V by 6 bases and J by 9 bases, and 13 bases separated the two germline ends. The CDR3 sequence: CSASDPDTQYF. CDR3 in DNA: TGCAGTGCGTCGGACCCCGACACGCAGTATTTT.

This chain links TRBV19 with TRBJ2-1, with 8 bases fitting TRBD2. CDR1 LNHDA and CDR2 SQIVND come from the germline V gene (reference sequence). The junction had 12 bases not matched to a gene; V was cut back by 3 bases and J by 2 bases. The CDR3 covers 18 residues. CDR3 nucleotide sequence: TGTGCCAGTAGTATCCAACTAGCGGTTCCAGGTCCCTACAATGAGCAGTTCTTC. This codes for CASSIQLAVPGPYNEQFF.

This clone was seen more than once but under ten times. The V and J genes are TRBV5-1 and TRBJ1-1, with D perhaps matching TRBD1 (6 bases). CDR3 length: 14 amino acids. Trimming stripped 0 bases from V and 5 bases from J, with 11 bases between. Germline V gene sequence: CDR1 SGHRS, CDR2 YFSETQ. The CDR3: CASSLVGTSTEAFF. CDR3 nucleotides: TGCGCCAGCAGCTTGGTAGGGACATCAACTGAAGCTTTCTTT.

The rearrangement uses TRBV5-6 and TRBJ2-2; perhaps D is TRBD1 or TRBD2 (6 bases each). The length of the CDR3 is 14 residues. CDR1 SGHDT and CDR2 YYEEEE come from the germline V gene. Trimming left V 1 base short and J 4 bases short, with 8 bases between. The CDR3 loop reads CASSLKGGTGELFF. The CDR3 nucleotides read TGTGCCAGCAGCTTGAAGGGGGGCACCGGGGAGCTGTTTTTT.

The chain is built from TRBV19 and TRBJ2-2; D perhaps matches TRBD2 (6 bases). The V end lost 6 bases, the J end lost 5 bases, and 16 bases lay between the germline ends. Per the germline V gene, CDR1 is LNHDA and CDR2 is SQIVND (reference sequence). The CDR3 is made up of 15 amino acids. Here the CDR3 DNA reads TGTGCCAGTAGCCCTAAGGTTGGACTAACCGGGGAGCTGTTTTTT. Protein sequence: CASSPKVGLTGELFF.

The V and J genes are TRBV5-1 and TRBJ2-2; possible D gene TRBD1, 5 bases. In germline, CDR1 is SGHRS, CDR2 YFSETQ. The CDR3 loop spans 14 amino acids. The V gene lost 0 bases and the J gene lost 4 bases, with 7 bases spanning the gap. The CDR3 DNA follows: TGCGCCAGCAGCTTGGGCAGGGCCACCGGGGAGCTGTTTTTT. Translated: CASSLGRATGELFF.

The chain employs TRBV7-9 and TRBJ1-1, with 12 positions matching TRBD1. This CDR3 is built from 14 residues. V shed 6 bases, J shed 5 bases, and the junction held 4 bases outside the gene matches. Germline CDR1 reads SEHNR; CDR2 reads FQNEAQ (reference sequence). The CDR3 is CASRTGQGATEAFF. CDR3 DNA: TGTGCCAGCAGGACGGGACAGGGGGCGACTGAAGCTTTCTTT.